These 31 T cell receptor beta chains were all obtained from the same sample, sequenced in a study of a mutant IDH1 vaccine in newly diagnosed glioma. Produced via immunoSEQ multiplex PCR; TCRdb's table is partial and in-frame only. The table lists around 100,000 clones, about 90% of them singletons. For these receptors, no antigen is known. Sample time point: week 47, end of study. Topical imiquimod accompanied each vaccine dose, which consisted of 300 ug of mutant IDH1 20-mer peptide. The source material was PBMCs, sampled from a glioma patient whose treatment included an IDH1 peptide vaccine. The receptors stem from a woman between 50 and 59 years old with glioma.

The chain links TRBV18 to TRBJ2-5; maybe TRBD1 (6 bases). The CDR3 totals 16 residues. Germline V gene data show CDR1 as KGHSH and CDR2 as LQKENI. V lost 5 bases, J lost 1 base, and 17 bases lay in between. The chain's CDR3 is CASSELQGTLQETQYF. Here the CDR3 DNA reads TGTGCCAGCTCAGAACTTCAGGGGACCCTCCAAGAGACCCAGTACTTC.

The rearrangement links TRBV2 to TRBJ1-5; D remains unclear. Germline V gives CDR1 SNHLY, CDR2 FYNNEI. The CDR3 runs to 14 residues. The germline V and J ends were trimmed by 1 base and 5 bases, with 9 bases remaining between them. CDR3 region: CASSEVGSDQPQHF. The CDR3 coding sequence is TGTGCCAGCAGTGAAGTTGGGAGCGATCAGCCCCAGCATTTT.

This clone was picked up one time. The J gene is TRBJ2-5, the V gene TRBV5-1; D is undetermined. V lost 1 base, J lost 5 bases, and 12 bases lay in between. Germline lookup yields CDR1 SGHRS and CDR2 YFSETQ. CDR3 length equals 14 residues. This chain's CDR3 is CASSLMGPAETQYF. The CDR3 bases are TGCGCCAGCAGCTTGATGGGTCCGGCTGAGACCCAGTACTTC. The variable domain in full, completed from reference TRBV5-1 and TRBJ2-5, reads KAGVTQTPRYLIKTRGQQVTLSCSPISGHRSVSWYQQTPGQGLQFLFEYFSETQRNKGNFPGRFSGRQFSNSRSEMNVSTLELGDSALYLCASSLMGPAETQYFGPGTRLLVL.

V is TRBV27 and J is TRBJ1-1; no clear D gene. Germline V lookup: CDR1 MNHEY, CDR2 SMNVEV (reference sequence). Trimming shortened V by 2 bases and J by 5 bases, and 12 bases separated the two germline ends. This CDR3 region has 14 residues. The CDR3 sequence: CASSLLSGGTEAFF. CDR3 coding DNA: TGTGCCAGCAGTTTACTGTCGGGAGGGACTGAAGCTTTCTTT.

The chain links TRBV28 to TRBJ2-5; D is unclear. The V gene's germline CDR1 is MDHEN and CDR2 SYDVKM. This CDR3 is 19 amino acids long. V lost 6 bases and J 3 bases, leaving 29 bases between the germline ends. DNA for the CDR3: TGTGCCAGCAGGATAACATTAGGACGTCCGGCCGCCGAAAAAGAGACCCAGTACTTC. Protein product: CASRITLGRPAAEKETQYF.

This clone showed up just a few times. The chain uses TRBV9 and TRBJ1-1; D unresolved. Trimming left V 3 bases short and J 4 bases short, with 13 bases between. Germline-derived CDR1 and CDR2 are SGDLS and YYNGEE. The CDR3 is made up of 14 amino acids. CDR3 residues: CASSEASLFTEAFF. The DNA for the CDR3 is TGTGCCAGCAGCGAGGCCTCACTATTCACTGAAGCTTTCTTT.

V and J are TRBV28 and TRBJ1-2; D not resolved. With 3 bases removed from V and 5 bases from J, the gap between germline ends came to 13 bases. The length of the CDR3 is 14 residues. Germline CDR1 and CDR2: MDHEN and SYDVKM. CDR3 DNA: TGTGCCAGCAGTTTTAATAAGAGGAGTTATGGCTACACCTTC. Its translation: CASSFNKRSYGYTF.

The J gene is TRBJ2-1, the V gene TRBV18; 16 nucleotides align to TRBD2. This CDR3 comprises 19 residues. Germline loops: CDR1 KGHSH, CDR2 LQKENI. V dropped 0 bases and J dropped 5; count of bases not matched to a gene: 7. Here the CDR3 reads CASSPPGLAGGHLDNEQFF. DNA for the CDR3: TGTGCCAGCTCACCACCGGGACTAGCGGGAGGGCACCTAGACAATGAGCAGTTCTTC.

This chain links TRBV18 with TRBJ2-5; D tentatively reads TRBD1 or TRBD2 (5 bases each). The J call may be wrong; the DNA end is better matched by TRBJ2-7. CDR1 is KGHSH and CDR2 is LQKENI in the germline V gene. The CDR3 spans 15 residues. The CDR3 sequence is CASSPPPGTSYEQYF. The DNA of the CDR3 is TGTGCCAGCTCACCACCGCCAGGGACCTCCTACGAGCAGTACTTC.

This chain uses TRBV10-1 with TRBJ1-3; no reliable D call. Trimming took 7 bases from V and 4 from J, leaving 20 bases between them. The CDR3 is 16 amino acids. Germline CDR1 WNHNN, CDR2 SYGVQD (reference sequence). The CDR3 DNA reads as TGCGCCAGCAAAGGGCGATTGGGAGGATCCGGAAACACCATATATTTT. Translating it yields CASKGRLGGSGNTIYF.

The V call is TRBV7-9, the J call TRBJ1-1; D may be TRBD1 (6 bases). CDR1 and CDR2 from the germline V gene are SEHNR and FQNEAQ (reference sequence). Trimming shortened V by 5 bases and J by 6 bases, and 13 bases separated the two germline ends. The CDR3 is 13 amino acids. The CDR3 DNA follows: TGTGCCAGCAGCCTCTTGGGGGGCTCTGAAGCTTTCTTT. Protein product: CASSLLGGSEAFF.

The CDR3 DNA is TGTGCCAGCTCACCGGGCAGGGGAAACTTTGGGGCCAACGTCCTGACTTTC. It codes for CASSPGRGNFGANVLTF. This sequence joins TRBV18 and TRBJ2-6; D possibly corresponds to TRBD1 (6 bases). The length of the CDR3 is 17 residues. Germline assignment: CDR1 KGHSH and CDR2 LQKENI. V lost 3 bases, J lost 3 bases, and 15 bases lay in between.

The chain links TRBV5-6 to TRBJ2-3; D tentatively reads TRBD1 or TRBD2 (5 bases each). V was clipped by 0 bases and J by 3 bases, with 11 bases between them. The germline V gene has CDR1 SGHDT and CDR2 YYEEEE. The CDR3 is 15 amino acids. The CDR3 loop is CASSLVGTYTDTQYF. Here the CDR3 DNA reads TGTGCCAGCAGCTTGGTGGGGACGTATACAGATACGCAGTATTTT.

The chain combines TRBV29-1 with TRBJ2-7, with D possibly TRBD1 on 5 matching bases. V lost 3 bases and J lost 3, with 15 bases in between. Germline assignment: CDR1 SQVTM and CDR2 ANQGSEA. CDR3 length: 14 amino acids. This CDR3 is CSVEVLGVFYEQYF. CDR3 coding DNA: TGCAGCGTTGAGGTTTTAGGGGTGTTCTACGAGCAGTACTTC.

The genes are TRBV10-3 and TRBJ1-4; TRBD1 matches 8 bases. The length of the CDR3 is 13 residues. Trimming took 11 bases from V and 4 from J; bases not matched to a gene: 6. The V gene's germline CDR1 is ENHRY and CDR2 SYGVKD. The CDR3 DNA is TGTGCCTCACAGGGGGGAGATAATGAAAAACTGTTTTTT. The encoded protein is CASQGGDNEKLFF.

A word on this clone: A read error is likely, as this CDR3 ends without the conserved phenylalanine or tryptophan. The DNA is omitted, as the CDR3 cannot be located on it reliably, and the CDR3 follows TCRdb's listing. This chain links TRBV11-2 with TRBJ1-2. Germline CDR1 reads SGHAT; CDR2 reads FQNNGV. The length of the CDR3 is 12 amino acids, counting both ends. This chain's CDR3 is CASSSLRDGVVL.

The CDR3: CASSQQLAGGSDEQYF. The CDR3 coding sequence is TGTGCCAGCAGCCAGCAACTAGCGGGAGGTAGCGACGAGCAGTACTTC. V usage is TRBV4-2 and J usage is TRBJ2-7, with 12 positions matching TRBD2. Per the germline V gene, CDR1 is LGHNA and CDR2 is YNFKEQ. J gave up 5 bases and V 3 bases, and 8 bases lay outside the gene matches. The CDR3 has 16 residues.

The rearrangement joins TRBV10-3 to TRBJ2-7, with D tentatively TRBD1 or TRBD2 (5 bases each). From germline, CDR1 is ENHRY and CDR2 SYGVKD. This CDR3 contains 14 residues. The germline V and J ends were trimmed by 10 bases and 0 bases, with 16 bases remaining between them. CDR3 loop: CATHPGTGSYEQYF. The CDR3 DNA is TGTGCCACCCACCCCGGGACGGGCTCCTACGAGCAGTACTTC.

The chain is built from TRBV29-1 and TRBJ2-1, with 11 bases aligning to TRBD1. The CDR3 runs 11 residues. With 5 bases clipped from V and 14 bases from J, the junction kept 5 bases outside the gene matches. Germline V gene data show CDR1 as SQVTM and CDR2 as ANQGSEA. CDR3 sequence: CSVSDRGLKFF. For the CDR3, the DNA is TGCAGCGTTTCGGACAGGGGGCTGAAGTTCTTC.

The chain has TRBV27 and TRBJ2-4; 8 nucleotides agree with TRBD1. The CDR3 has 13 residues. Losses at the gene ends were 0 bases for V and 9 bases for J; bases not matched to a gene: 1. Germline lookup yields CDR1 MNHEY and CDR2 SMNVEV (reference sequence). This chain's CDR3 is CASSLSGTGIQYF. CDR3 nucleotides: TGTGCCAGCAGTTTATCCGGGACAGGCATTCAGTACTTC.

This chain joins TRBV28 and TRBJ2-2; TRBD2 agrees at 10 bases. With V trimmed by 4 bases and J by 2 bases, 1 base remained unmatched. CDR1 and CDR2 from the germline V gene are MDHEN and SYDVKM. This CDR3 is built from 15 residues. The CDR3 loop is CASSWTSGNTGELFF. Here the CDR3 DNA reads TGTGCCAGCAGTTGGACTAGCGGAAACACCGGGGAGCTGTTTTTT.

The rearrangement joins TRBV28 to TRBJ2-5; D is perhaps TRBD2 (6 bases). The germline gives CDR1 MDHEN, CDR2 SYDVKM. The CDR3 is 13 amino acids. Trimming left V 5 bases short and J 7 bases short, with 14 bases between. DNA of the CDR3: TGTGCCAGCAGTCCCCGGGGGTTCTTGACCCAGTACTTC. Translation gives CASSPRGFLTQYF.

Written as DNA, the CDR3 is TGTGCCAGCACCCTGGGGGCCAACGTCCTGACTTTC. Translating it yields CASTLGANVLTF. V is TRBV13 and J is TRBJ2-6, with D unclear. This CDR3 is 12 amino acids long. Trimming took 7 bases from V and 4 from J, leaving 5 bases between them. CDR1 PRHDT and CDR2 FYEKMQ come from the germline V gene (reference sequence).

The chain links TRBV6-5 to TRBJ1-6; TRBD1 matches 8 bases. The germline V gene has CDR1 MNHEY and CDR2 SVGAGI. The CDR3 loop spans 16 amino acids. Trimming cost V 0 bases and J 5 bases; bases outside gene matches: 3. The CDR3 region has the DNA TGTGCCAGCAGTTACTCGGCAGGGGGCGATAATTCACCCCTCCACTTT. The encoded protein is CASSYSAGGDNSPLHF.

CDR3 sequence (DNA): TGTGCCAGCCGTCCGCACCAAACAGGGGGCGAGTATGGCTACACCTTC. Translated: CASRPHQTGGEYGYTF. This chain connects TRBV28 to TRBJ1-2, with TRBD1 identical over 9 bases. The CDR3 has 16 residues. V gave up 8 bases and J gave up 5 bases; unmatched junction bases: 15. Looked up from germline, CDR1 is MDHEN and CDR2 is SYDVKM.

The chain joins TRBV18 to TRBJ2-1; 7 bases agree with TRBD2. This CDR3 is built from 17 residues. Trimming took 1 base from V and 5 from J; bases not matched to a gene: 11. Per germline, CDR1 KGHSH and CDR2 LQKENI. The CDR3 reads CASSPLDPGLVNNEQFF. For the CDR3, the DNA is TGTGCCAGCTCACCACTGGACCCCGGACTAGTCAACAATGAGCAGTTCTTC.

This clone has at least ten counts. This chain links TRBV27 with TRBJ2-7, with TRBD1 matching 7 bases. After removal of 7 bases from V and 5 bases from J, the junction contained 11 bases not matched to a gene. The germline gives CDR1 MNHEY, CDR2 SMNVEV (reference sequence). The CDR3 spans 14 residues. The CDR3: CASKRTRGGNEQYF. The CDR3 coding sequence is TGTGCCAGCAAGAGGACTCGAGGGGGCAACGAGCAGTACTTC.

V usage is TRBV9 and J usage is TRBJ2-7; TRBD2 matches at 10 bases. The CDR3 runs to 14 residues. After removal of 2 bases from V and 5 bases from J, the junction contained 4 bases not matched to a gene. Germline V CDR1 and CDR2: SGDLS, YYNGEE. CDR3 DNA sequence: TGTGCCAGCAGCGTTAGCGGGAGGAACGACGAGCAGTACTTC. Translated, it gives CASSVSGRNDEQYF.

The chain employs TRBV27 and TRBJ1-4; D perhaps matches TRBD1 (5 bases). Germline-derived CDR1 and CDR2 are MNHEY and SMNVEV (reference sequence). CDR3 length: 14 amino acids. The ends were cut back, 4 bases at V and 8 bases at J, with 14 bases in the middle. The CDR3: CASSSPGPREKLFF. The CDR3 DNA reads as TGTGCCAGCAGTTCCCCAGGGCCGAGGGAAAAACTGTTTTTT.

The CDR3 DNA reads as TGTGCCTGGTCCCCTCTCCATGGCTACACCTTC. This gives the protein CAWSPLHGYTF. V and J are TRBV30 and TRBJ1-2; no clear D gene. Germline CDR1 GTSNPN, CDR2 SVGIG (reference sequence). This CDR3 spans 11 amino acids. Trimming stripped 5 bases from V and 6 bases from J, with 10 bases between.

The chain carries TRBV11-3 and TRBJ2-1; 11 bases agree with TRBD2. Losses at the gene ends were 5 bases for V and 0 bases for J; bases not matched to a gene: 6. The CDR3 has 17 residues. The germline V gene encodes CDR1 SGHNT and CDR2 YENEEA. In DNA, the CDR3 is TGTGCCAGCAGCCCCCGTAGCGGGAGGGCCTCCTACAATGAGCAGTTCTTC. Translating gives CASSPRSGRASYNEQFF.